This T cell receptor beta chain comes out of a study of blood T cell repertoires in COVID-19. About the study: PBMCs, B-cell-depleted T cells, or T cells provided the cDNA or gDNA that made up the material.

CDR1 is SNHLY, CDR2 FYNNEI, per germline. CDR3 length: 14 residues. V shed 4 bases and J shed 1 base, with 10 bases lying between them. A COVID-19 case had been met by exposed participants during the 2 weeks before study entry. In the authors' methods: Reference gene primers were amplified, and this amplification served to estimate nucleated cell counts. Libraries were prepared by immunoSEQ multiplex PCR; TCRdb keeps only in-frame clonotypes and omits some of them. V, J and clone size are taken as reported in that table, and D and trimming were inferred from the DNA itself. This table has about 260,000 clones, approximately 90% appearing once.

The receptor's source is a middle-aged man who had been exposed to COVID-19. The gene calls are TRBV2 and TRBJ1-1, with TRBD1 as a possible D gene (6 bases). Sequenced: PBMCs or T cells enriched from blood (not recorded which). Here the CDR3 reads CASSVRGRNTEAFF. DNA of the CDR3: TGTGCCAGCAGTGTAAGGGGGAGGAACACTGAAGCTTTCTTT.